Listed here are 8 T cell receptor beta chains from one sample, sequenced in a study of blood T cell repertoires in COVID-19. Profiling relied on immunoSEQ multiplex PCR, and the TCRdb table lists in-frame clones only, not all of them. The table has 95,000 to 110,000 clones, around 92% seen once; the top ten hold around 3.8%. Input material: peripheral blood. Source of these receptors: an older woman with acute or convalescent COVID-19.

The chain has TRBV25-1 and TRBJ1-1; D might be TRBD1 (6 bases). There are 13 residues in the CDR3. Germline CDR1 and CDR2: MGHDK and SYGVNS. V was shortened by 2 bases and J by 11 bases, with 15 bases between the two germline ends. Here the CDR3 reads CASSEPGQSEAFF. As DNA, the CDR3 is TGTGCCAGCAGTGAACCCGGACAGTCGGAGGCTTTCTTT. The full variable domain, rest sourced from reference TRBV25-1 and TRBJ1-1, is EADIYQTPRYLVIGTGKKITLECSQTMGHDKMYWYQQDPGMELHLIHYSYGVNSTEKGDLSSESTVSRIRTEHFPLTLESARPSHTSQYLCASSEPGQSEAFFGQGTRLTVV.

The CDR3 DNA is TGCGCCAGCAGCTTGAGACAGGGGGTGAACACTGAAGCTTTCTTT. It specifies CASSLRQGVNTEAFF. J is TRBJ1-1 and V is TRBV5-1, with 9 bases matching TRBD1. The CDR3 is 15 amino acids. Germline V gene sequence: CDR1 SGHRS, CDR2 YFSETQ. Trimming removed 1 base from V and 0 bases from J; junction bases left unmatched: 1.

J is TRBJ2-1 and V is TRBV9, with D unresolved. The V and J ends lost 4 bases and 5 bases respectively, with 4 bases between them. Per the germline V gene, CDR1 is SGDLS and CDR2 is YYNGEE. The CDR3 totals 11 residues. The CDR3 coding sequence is TGTGCCAGCAGCACTGACAATGAGCAGTTCTTC. Encoded protein: CASSTDNEQFF. Using reference TRBV9 and TRBJ2-1 for the parts outside the CDR3, the full variable domain is DSGVTQTPKHLITATGQRVTLRCSPRSGDLSVYWYQQSLDQGLQFLIQYYNGEERAKGNILERFSAQQFPDLHSELNLSSLELGDSALYFCASSTDNEQFFGPGTRLTVL.

The genes are TRBV5-5 and TRBJ1-6; 8 bases fit TRBD1. This CDR3 is built from 14 residues. The V and J ends lost 4 bases and 8 bases, in that order; junction bases with no gene match: 5. Germline V gene sequence: CDR1 SGHKS, CDR2 YYEKEE (reference sequence). CDR3 protein: CASSGQGLDSPLHF. The CDR3 nucleotides are TGTGCCAGCAGCGGACAGGGATTGGATTCACCCCTCCACTTT.

The gene calls are TRBV5-1 and TRBJ1-2; D is unclear. The CDR3 totals 13 residues. Per germline, CDR1 SGHRS and CDR2 YFSETQ. Trimming left V 4 bases short and J 7 bases short, with 14 bases between. This CDR3 reads CASSAARIAGYTF. The DNA of the CDR3 is TGCGCCAGCAGCGCGGCGAGAATTGCTGGCTACACCTTC.

This clone was seen just once. This sequence joins TRBV7-9 and TRBJ2-4, with 8 bases fitting TRBD1. The CDR3 runs to 16 residues. The J segment lost 1 base and the V segment lost 5 bases, leaving 7 bases of the junction unmatched. Germline V gene data show CDR1 as SEHNR and CDR2 as FQNEAQ (reference sequence). Written as DNA, the CDR3 is TGTGCCAGCAGCCAGGACTACAGGGGGGCCAAAAACATTCAGTACTTC. Translated: CASSQDYRGAKNIQYF.

V gene TRBV2 combines with J gene TRBJ1-1; D possibly corresponds to TRBD1 (6 bases). This CDR3 spans 13 amino acids. Per germline, CDR1 SNHLY and CDR2 FYNNEI. With 3 bases removed from V and 5 bases from J, the gap between germline ends came to 10 bases. CDR3 sequence (DNA): TGTGCCAGCAGTGAGAACAGGGATACTGAAGCTTTCTTT. It translates to CASSENRDTEAFF.

The V and J genes are TRBV4-2 and TRBJ2-2; the match to TRBD1 covers 9 bases. V lost 0 bases to trimming and J lost 1 base; unmatched junction nucleotides: 3. Looked up from germline, CDR1 is LGHNA and CDR2 is YNFKEQ. The CDR3 runs 17 residues. The CDR3 loop is CASSQEPGQGNTGELFF. DNA for the CDR3: TGTGCCAGCAGCCAAGAACCGGGACAGGGGAACACCGGGGAGCTGTTTTTT.